Presented here are 22 T cell receptor beta chains from one specimen sequenced in a study of blood T cell repertoires in COVID-19. Profiling relied on immunoSEQ multiplex PCR, and the TCRdb table lists in-frame clones only, not all of them. The sample holds some 210,000 clones, approximately 88% seen once. Sequencing was performed on PBMCs or T cells enriched from blood (not recorded which). The receptors were sampled from a man between 18 and 29 years old with acute COVID-19.

This chain connects TRBV6-5 to TRBJ2-1, with D perhaps TRBD1 (5 bases). V was shortened by 6 bases and J by 1 base, with 13 bases between the two germline ends. The CDR3 length is 15 residues. Germline assignment: CDR1 MNHEY and CDR2 SVGAGI. CDR3 DNA sequence: TGTGCCAGCAGCCTCCAGGGTGGGTCCTACAATGAGCAGTTCTTC. Protein product: CASSLQGGSYNEQFF.

This sequence joins TRBV3-1 (or the pseudogene TRBV3-2) and TRBJ1-3, with 9 nucleotides matching TRBD1. The CDR3 totals 13 residues. Per the germline V gene, CDR1 is LGHDT and CDR2 is YNNKEL (reference sequence). J lost 8 bases, V lost 4 bases, and 3 bases had no gene match. DNA of the CDR3: TGTGCCAGCAGCCCACAGGGGGCAGACACCATATATTTT. Its protein is CASSPQGADTIYF.

The chain joins TRBV18 to TRBJ2-1; 9 bases line up with TRBD1. With V trimmed by 6 bases and J by 3 bases, 9 bases remained unmatched. Germline V gives CDR1 KGHSH, CDR2 LQKENI. The CDR3 is 16 amino acids. CDR3 in amino acids: CASSPGQGSFYNEQFF. In DNA, the CDR3 is TGTGCCAGCTCGCCAGGACAGGGGAGTTTCTACAATGAGCAGTTCTTC. The full variable domain, rest sourced from reference TRBV18 and TRBJ2-1, is NAGVMQNPRHLVRRRGQEARLRCSPMKGHSHVYWYRQLPEEGLKFMVYLQKENIIDESGMPKERFSAEFPKEGPSILRIQQVVRGDSAAYFCASSPGQGSFYNEQFFGPGTRLTVL.

The chain recombines TRBV27 with TRBJ2-7; maybe TRBD2 (6 bases). The germline gives CDR1 MNHEY, CDR2 SMNVEV (reference sequence). V gave up 4 bases and J gave up 4 bases, with 14 bases separating them. The CDR3 consists of 14 residues. DNA for the CDR3: TGTGCCAGCAGTTGGGGGGAGGAACCTTACGAGCAGTACTTC. Its translation is CASSWGEEPYEQYF.

This chain uses TRBV25-1 with TRBJ2-7; 7 bases map to TRBD1. J lost 2 bases, V lost 2 bases, and 6 bases had no gene match. The CDR3 runs to 15 residues. Germline V gene data show CDR1 as MGHDK and CDR2 as SYGVNS. The CDR3 loop reads CASSELGDSPYEQYF. CDR3 nucleotide sequence: TGTGCCAGCAGTGAACTTGGGGACAGCCCCTACGAGCAGTACTTC.

V is TRBV5-4 and J is TRBJ2-6; 7 nucleotides align to TRBD1. This CDR3 comprises 15 residues. V trimming: 2 bases; J trimming: 1 base; junction bases outside the gene matches: 0. Germline V CDR1 and CDR2: SGHNT, YYREEE (reference sequence). CDR3 in DNA: TGTGCCAGCAGCTTACAGGGGTCTGGGGCCAACGTCCTGACTTTC. Protein sequence: CASSLQGSGANVLTF.

The chain is built from TRBV3-1 (or the pseudogene TRBV3-2) and TRBJ1-1, with 7 bases identical to TRBD1. The CDR3 loop spans 17 amino acids. V shed 4 bases, J shed 4 bases, and the junction held 15 bases outside the gene matches. From germline, CDR1 is LGHDT and CDR2 YNNKEL (reference sequence). Here the CDR3 DNA reads TGTGCCAGCAGCCCGGCACAGGGGAGAGATAGGGCCACTGAAGCTTTCTTT. It is translated as CASSPAQGRDRATEAFF.

A few counts support this clone. This chain connects TRBV28 to TRBJ1-2, with TRBD1 identical over 10 bases. This CDR3 contains 13 residues. V lost 4 bases to trimming and J lost 5 bases; unmatched junction nucleotides: 1. CDR1 is MDHEN, CDR2 SYDVKM, per germline. In nucleotides, the CDR3 is TGTGCCAGCAGTTGGACAGGGGGGTATGGCTACACCTTC. It translates to CASSWTGGYGYTF.

The gene calls are TRBV7-9 and TRBJ2-1; D gene unclear. Trimming removed 1 base at V and 4 bases at J, with 11 bases between. This CDR3 spans 15 amino acids. The germline V gene has CDR1 SEHNR and CDR2 FQNEAQ (reference sequence). The CDR3 region is CASSLGAQPYNEQFF. DNA of the CDR3: TGTGCCAGCAGCTTAGGGGCACAACCGTACAATGAGCAGTTCTTC.

The rearrangement joins TRBV28 to TRBJ1-5; D is perhaps TRBD1 (5 bases). This CDR3 contains 15 residues. V lost 2 bases, J lost 3 bases, and 11 bases lay in between. Looked up from germline, CDR1 is MDHEN and CDR2 is SYDVKM. The CDR3 sequence is CASSLGRGPNQPQHF. The CDR3 DNA sequence: TGTGCCAGCAGTTTAGGGAGGGGCCCCAATCAGCCCCAGCATTTT.

This sequence joins TRBV14 and TRBJ2-7, with TRBD2 matching over 11 bases. Germline CDR1 is SGHDN and CDR2 is FVKESK. The CDR3 has 17 residues. V trimming: 3 bases; J trimming: 2 bases; junction bases outside the gene matches: 9. CDR3 DNA sequence: TGTGCCAGCAGCCACCGTAATACTAGCGGGAGCCCCTACGAGCAGTACTTC. Amino acid sequence: CASSHRNTSGSPYEQYF.

This clone has more than one count but fewer than ten. The chain joins TRBV28 to TRBJ2-6; D is unclear. This CDR3 region has 16 residues. Germline CDR1 reads MDHEN; CDR2 reads SYDVKM. Trimming shortened V by 6 bases and J by 0 bases, and 12 bases separated the two germline ends. CDR3 loop: CASRQARLSGANVLTF. CDR3 nucleotides: TGTGCCAGCAGGCAGGCCCGGCTCTCTGGGGCCAACGTCCTGACTTTC.

This chain links TRBV19 with TRBJ2-7; TRBD2 aligns across 10 bases. The CDR3 covers 14 residues. From germline, CDR1 is LNHDA and CDR2 SQIVND (reference sequence). Losses at the gene ends were 3 bases for V and 7 bases for J; bases not matched to a gene: 6. CDR3 amino acids: CASSILAGVGEQYF. CDR3 nucleotide sequence: TGTGCCAGTAGTATCCTAGCGGGAGTGGGGGAGCAGTACTTC. Full variable domain (remainder filled in from reference TRBV19 and TRBJ2-7): DGGITQSPKYLFRKEGQNVTLSCEQNLNHDAMYWYRQDPGQGLRLIYYSQIVNDFQKGDIAEGYSVSREKKESFPLTVTSAQKNPTAFYLCASSILAGVGEQYFGPGTRLTVT.

The gene calls are TRBV28 and TRBJ2-3; the D is unclear. This CDR3 contains 12 residues. Trimming cost V 8 bases and J 1 base, with 7 bases left between them. Germline V lookup: CDR1 MDHEN, CDR2 SYDVKM. CDR3 coding DNA: TGTGCCAGCGGCTCTGGCACAGATACGCAGTATTTT. Translated, it gives CASGSGTDTQYF.

The chain couples TRBV11-3 to TRBJ2-7; 8 bases match TRBD2. Germline CDR1 SGHNT, CDR2 YENEEA. V dropped 5 bases and J dropped 0; count of bases not matched to a gene: 9. This CDR3 has 16 residues. For the CDR3, the DNA is TGTGCCAGCAGCCAAAGGACTAGCCGCCGCTCCTACGAGCAGTACTTC. Translated, it gives CASSQRTSRRSYEQYF. Based on the CDR3 plus reference TRBV11-3 and TRBJ2-7, the full variable domain is EAGVVQSPRYKIIEKKQPVAFWCNPISGHNTLYWYLQNLGQGPELLIRYENEEAVDDSQLPKDRFSAERLKGVDSTLKIQPAELGDSAVYLCASSQRTSRRSYEQYFGPGTRLTVT.

This chain connects TRBV10-1 to TRBJ2-5; tentative D call: TRBD1 (6 bases). CDR1 and CDR2 (germline): WNHNN, SYGVQD (reference sequence). Trimming shortened V by 5 bases and J by 2 bases, and 15 bases separated the two germline ends. The CDR3 runs 15 residues. CDR3 sequence: CASSSGTGNQETQYF. CDR3 nucleotides: TGCGCCAGCAGTTCGGGAACAGGGAATCAAGAGACCCAGTACTTC.

CDR3 residues: CASSPTSGRAINEQFF. For the CDR3, the DNA is TGTGCCAGCAGCCCCACTAGCGGGAGGGCCATAAATGAGCAGTTCTTC. The chain recombines TRBV5-6 with TRBJ2-1, with 13 bases matching TRBD2. J was trimmed by 7 bases and V by 4 bases; bases with no gene match: 8. The CDR3 is 16 amino acids. CDR1 and CDR2 from the germline V gene are SGHDT and YYEEEE.

The chain joins TRBV13 to TRBJ2-1; TRBD2 agrees at 8 bases. Germline CDR1 and CDR2: PRHDT and FYEKMQ (reference sequence). The CDR3 consists of 17 residues. With V trimmed by 0 bases and J by 2 bases, 6 bases remained unmatched. The CDR3 loop reads CASSLGPGGNTYNEQFF. CDR3 in DNA: TGTGCCAGCAGCTTAGGCCCGGGGGGGAACACCTACAATGAGCAGTTCTTC.

This chain connects TRBV6-2 or TRBV6-3 to TRBJ1-5, with D unresolved. CDR3 size: 15 residues. Germline CDR1 is MNHEY and CDR2 is SVGEGT. V was pared by 0 bases and J by 0 bases, with 6 bases between. The CDR3 loop reads CASSYSSYSNQPQHF. For the CDR3, the DNA is TGTGCCAGCAGTTACTCGTCCTATAGCAATCAGCCCCAGCATTTT.

The rearrangement links TRBV27 to TRBJ2-3; possibly TRBD2 for D (7 bases). CDR3 length equals 15 residues. From germline, CDR1 is MNHEY and CDR2 SMNVEV (reference sequence). The germline V and J ends were trimmed by 6 bases and 4 bases, with 17 bases remaining between them. The CDR3 nucleotides read TGTGCCAGCAGCCCTACGCGGGGGCGCGCAGATACGCAGTATTTT. Its protein is CASSPTRGRADTQYF.

The V call is TRBV30, the J call TRBJ1-1; TRBD1 matches at 7 bases. The CDR3 contains 14 residues. The ends lost 8 bases at V and 2 bases at J; junction bases unmatched: 11. Germline CDR1 and CDR2: GTSNPN and SVGIG (reference sequence). Here the CDR3 reads CALTKGAENTEAFF. CDR3 coding DNA: TGTGCCCTAACGAAGGGGGCCGAAAACACTGAAGCTTTCTTT.

This clone was observed a single time. This chain links TRBV6-2 or TRBV6-3 with TRBJ1-1; the D is unclear. The CDR3 is 12 amino acids. Trimming left V 5 bases short and J 7 bases short, with 11 bases between. Germline V lookup: CDR1 MNHEY, CDR2 SVGEGT. In nucleotides, the CDR3 is TGTGCCAGCAGTCCGGGGAGATTTGAAGCTTTCTTT. Translated, it gives CASSPGRFEAFF.